This T cell receptor beta chain derives from a study of cytomegalovirus exposure and HLA in healthy donors. Study-wide results and caveats: In a later analysis, the majority of CMV-associated beta chains seemingly showed HLA restriction.

There are 15 residues in the CDR3. V lost 4 bases and J lost 5; bases outside the gene matches: 9. CDR1 is SNHLY and CDR2 is FYNNEI in the germline V gene. A multiplex PCR was run with 60 Vbeta primers and 13 Jbeta primers. The table came from immunoSEQ multiplex PCR; TCRdb's copy has only in-frame clones and leaves some out. Among 150,000 to 200,000 clones listed, less than 90% were seen once. With respect to this clone: The antigen remains unidentified.

This clonotype originated in a boy aged 2 to 9 in good health and CMV-seronegative. Sequencing was done on a sample of PBMCs. The chain is built from TRBV2 and TRBJ2-5; TRBD2 aligns across 8 bases. CDR3 nucleotides: TGTGCCAGCAGTGGAAAGACTAGCGAGCGGGAGACCCAGTACTTC. This encodes CASSGKTSERETQYF.